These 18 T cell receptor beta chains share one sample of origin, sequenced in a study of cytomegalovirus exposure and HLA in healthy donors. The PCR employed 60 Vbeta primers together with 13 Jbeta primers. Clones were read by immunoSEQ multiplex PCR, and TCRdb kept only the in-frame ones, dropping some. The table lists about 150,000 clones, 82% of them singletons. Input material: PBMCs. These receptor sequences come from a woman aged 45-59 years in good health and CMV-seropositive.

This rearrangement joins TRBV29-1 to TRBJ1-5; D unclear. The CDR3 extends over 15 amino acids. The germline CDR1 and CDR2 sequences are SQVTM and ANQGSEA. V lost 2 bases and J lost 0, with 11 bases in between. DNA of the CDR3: TGCAGCGTTGAATTAGGTCAGGATAGCAATCAGCCCCAGCATTTT. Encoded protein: CSVELGQDSNQPQHF.

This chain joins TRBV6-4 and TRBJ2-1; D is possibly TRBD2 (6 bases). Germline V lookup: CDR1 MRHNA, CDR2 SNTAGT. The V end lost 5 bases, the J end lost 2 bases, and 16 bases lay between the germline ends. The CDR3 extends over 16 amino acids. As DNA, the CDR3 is TGTGCCAGCAGTTCCTCGGAGGGCAAAGCCTACAATGAGCAGTTCTTC. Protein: CASSSSEGKAYNEQFF.

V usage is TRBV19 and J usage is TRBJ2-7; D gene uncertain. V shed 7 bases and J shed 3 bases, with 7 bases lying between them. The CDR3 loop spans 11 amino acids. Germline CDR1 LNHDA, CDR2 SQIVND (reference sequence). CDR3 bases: TGTGCCAGTACTAGTGGCTACGAGCAGTACTTC. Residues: CASTSGYEQYF.

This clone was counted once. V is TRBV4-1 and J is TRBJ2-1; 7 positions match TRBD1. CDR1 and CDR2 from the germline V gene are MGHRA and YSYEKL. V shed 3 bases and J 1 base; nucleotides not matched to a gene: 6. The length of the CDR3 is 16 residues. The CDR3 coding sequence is TGCGCCAGCAGCCATGGGACAGCCGGGTCCTACAATGAGCAGTTCTTC. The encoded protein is CASSHGTAGSYNEQFF.

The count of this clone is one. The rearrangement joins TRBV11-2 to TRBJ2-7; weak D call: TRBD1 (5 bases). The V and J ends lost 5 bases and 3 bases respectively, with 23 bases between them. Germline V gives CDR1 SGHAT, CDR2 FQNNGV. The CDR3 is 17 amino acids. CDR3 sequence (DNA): TGTGCCAGCAGCCCCCGCCCTGACCTAGGACATTACTACGAGCAGTACTTC. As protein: CASSPRPDLGHYYEQYF.

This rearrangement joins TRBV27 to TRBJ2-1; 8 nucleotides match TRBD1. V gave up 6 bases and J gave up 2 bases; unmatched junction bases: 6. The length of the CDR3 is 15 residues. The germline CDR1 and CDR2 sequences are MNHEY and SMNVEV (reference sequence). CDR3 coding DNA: TGTGCCAGCAGGTTACAGGGGGAAACCTACAATGAGCAGTTCTTC. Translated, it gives CASRLQGETYNEQFF.

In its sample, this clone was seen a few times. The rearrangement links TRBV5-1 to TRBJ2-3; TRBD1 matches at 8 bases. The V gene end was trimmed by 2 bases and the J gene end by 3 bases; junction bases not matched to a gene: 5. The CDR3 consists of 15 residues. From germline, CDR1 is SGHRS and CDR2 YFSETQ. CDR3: CASSLGQGSTDTQYF. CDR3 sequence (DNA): TGCGCCAGCAGCTTAGGACAGGGAAGTACAGATACGCAGTATTTT.

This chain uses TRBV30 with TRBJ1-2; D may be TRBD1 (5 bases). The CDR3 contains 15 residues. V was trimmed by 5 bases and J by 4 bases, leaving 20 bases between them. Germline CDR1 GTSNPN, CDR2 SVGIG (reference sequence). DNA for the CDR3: TGTGCCTGGGCCCCCGGGACCGGGGGGGGCTATGGCTACACCTTC. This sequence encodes CAWAPGTGGGYGYTF.

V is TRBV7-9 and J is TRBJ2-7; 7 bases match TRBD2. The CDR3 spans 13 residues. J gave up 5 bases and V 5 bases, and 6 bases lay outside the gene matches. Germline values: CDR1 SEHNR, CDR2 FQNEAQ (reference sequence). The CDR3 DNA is TGTGCCAGCAGCCCGAAGGGGAGGGACGAGCAGTACTTC. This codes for CASSPKGRDEQYF.

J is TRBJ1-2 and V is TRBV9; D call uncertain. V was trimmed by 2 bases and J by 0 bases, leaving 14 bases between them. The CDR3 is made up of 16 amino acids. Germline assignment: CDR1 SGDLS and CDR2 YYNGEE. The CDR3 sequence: CASSVRADWANYGYTF. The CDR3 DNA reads TGTGCCAGCAGCGTGCGGGCGGACTGGGCTAACTATGGCTACACCTTC.

DNA for the CDR3: TGTGCCAGCAACGGAGGGAAAAACATTCAGTACTTC. Its protein product is CASNGGKNIQYF. The V gene is TRBV2, the J gene TRBJ2-4; D may be TRBD2 (6 bases). The CDR3 consists of 12 residues. CDR1 and CDR2 from the germline V gene are SNHLY and FYNNEI. The V gene lost 7 bases and the J gene lost 4 bases, with 8 bases spanning the gap.

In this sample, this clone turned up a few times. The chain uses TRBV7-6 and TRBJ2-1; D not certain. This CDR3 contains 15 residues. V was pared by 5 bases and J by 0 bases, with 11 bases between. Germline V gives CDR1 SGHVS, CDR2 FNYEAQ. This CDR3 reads CASSPQFSSYNEQFF. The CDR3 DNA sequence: TGTGCCAGCAGCCCTCAATTTAGCTCCTACAATGAGCAGTTCTTC.

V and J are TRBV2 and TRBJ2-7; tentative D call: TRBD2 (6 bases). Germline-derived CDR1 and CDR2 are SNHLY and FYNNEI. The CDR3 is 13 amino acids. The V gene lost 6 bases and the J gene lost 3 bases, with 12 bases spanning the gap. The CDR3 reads CASRPGLNYEQYF. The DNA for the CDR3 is TGTGCCAGCAGGCCGGGACTCAACTACGAGCAGTACTTC.

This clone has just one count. CDR3 coding DNA: TGCGCCAGCAGCTCAGACAGGGGGCAAAAGGACTATGGCTACACCTTC. This translates into CASSSDRGQKDYGYTF. The V call is TRBV5-1, the J call TRBJ1-2, with TRBD1 matching 10 bases. The V segment lost 3 bases and the J segment 3 bases; nucleotides outside the gene matches: 8. Germline-derived CDR1 and CDR2 are SGHRS and YFSETQ. The CDR3 extends over 16 amino acids.

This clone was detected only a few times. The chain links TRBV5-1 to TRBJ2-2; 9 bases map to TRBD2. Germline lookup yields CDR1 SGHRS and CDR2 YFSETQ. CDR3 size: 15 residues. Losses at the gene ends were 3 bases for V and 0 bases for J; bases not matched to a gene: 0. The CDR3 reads CASSSSGTNTGELFF. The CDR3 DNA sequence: TGCGCCAGCAGCTCTAGCGGGACGAACACCGGGGAGCTGTTTTTT.

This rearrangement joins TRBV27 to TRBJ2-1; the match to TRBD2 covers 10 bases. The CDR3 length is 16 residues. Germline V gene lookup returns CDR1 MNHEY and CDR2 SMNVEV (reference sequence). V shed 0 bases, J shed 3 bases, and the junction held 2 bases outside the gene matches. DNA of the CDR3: TGTGCCAGCAGTTTATCCAGCGGGGGGGGCTACAATGAGCAGTTCTTC. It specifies CASSLSSGGGYNEQFF.

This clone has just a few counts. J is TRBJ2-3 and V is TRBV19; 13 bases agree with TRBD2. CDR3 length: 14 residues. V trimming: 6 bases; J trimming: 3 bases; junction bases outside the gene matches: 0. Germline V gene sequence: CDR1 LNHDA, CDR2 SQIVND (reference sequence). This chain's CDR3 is CASRTSGGTDTQYF. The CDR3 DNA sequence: TGTGCCAGTAGGACTAGCGGGGGGACAGATACGCAGTATTTT.

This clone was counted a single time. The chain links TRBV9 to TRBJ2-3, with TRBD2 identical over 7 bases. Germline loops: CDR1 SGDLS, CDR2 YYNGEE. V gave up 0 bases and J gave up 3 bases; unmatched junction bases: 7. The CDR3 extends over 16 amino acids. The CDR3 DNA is TGTGCCAGCAGCGTAGAGAATAGCGGGCCTACAGATACGCAGTATTTT. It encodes CASSVENSGPTDTQYF.